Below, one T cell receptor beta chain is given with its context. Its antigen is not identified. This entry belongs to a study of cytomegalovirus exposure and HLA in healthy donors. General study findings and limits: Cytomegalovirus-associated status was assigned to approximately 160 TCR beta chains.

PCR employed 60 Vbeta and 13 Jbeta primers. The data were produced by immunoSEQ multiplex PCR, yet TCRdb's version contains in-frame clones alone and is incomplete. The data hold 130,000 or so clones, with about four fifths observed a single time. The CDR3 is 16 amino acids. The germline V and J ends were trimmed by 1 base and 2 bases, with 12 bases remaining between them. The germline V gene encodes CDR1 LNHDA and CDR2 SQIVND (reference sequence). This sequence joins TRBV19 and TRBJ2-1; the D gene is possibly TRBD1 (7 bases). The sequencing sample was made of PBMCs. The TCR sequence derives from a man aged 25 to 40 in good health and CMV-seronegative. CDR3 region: CASSIGTGEAYNEQFF. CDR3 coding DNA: TGTGCCAGTAGTATAGGAACAGGGGAGGCCTACAATGAGCAGTTCTTC.